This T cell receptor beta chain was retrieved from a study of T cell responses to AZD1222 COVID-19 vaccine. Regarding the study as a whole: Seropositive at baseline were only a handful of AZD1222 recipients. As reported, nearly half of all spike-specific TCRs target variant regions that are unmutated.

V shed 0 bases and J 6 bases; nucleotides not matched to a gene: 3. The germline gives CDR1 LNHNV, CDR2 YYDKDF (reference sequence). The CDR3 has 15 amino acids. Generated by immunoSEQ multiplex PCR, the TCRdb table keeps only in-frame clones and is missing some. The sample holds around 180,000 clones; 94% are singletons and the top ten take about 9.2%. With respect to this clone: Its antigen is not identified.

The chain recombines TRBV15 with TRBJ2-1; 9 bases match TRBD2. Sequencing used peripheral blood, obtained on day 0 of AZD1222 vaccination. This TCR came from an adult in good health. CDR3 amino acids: CATSREQAGGNEQFF. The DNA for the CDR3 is TGTGCCACCAGCAGAGAACAAGCGGGAGGCAATGAGCAGTTCTTC.